Presented here are 20 T cell receptor beta chains from one specimen sequenced in a study of blood T cells in healthy people across ages. Primers used in a second PCR of roughly 7 to 12 cycles were a sample-barcoded 5' primer and a J-beta primer mix. TCRdb reprocessed the 5' RACE reads via MiXCR and lists one record per CDR3 protein. This sample has 550,000 to 800,000 distinct CDR3 sequences, with 21% found just once. The sequenced sample consisted of blood. These receptors all come from a man between 65 and 80 years old in good health.

This sequence joins TRBV28 and TRBJ1-2; 9 bases map to TRBD1. The V gene end was trimmed by 7 bases and the J gene end by 4 bases; junction bases not matched to a gene: 10. The length of the CDR3 is 15 residues. Germline CDR1 reads MDHEN; CDR2 reads SYDVKM. As DNA, the CDR3 is TGTGCCAGCAATGAGGGGACAGGGAGCCTCTATGGCTACACCTTC. Protein product: CASNEGTGSLYGYTF.

This clonotype was seen once. The germline gene is not matched at one end of the junction; a read error may be the cause. The chain couples TRBV7-9 to TRBJ2-5; no reliable D call. The J call could be wrong; TRBJ2-7 is a better fit for the DNA end. The V gene's germline CDR1 is SEHNR and CDR2 FQNEAQ (reference sequence). This CDR3 spans 13 amino acids. For the CDR3, the DNA is TGTGCCAGCAGCTTATTGGCCTCCTGCGAGCAGTACTTC. Its translation: CASSLLASCEQYF.

This clonotype was picked up a small number of times. The chain links TRBV7-9 to TRBJ1-5; D is unresolved. Germline lookup yields CDR1 SEHNR and CDR2 FQNEAQ (reference sequence). With 0 bases removed from V and 0 bases from J, the gap between germline ends came to 6 bases. This CDR3 region has 15 residues. CDR3 residues: CASSLATDSNQPQHF. In nucleotides, the CDR3 is TGTGCCAGCAGCTTAGCAACGGATAGCAATCAGCCCCAGCATTTT.

Points on this clonotype: The junction shows a germline mismatch at one end, possibly a read error. The chain links TRBV28 to TRBJ2-1; D remains ambiguous. The CDR3 has 12 amino acids. Germline V gene data show CDR1 as MDHEN and CDR2 as SYDVKM. CDR3 nucleotide sequence: TGCGCCAGCAGTTCAGACTGGGTCGAGCAGTTCTTC. Its protein product is CASSSDWVEQFF.

This clonotype was picked up a small number of times. The chain has TRBV7-2 and TRBJ2-5; D possibly corresponds to TRBD2 (6 bases). The V end lost 5 bases, the J end lost 2 bases, and 15 bases lay between the germline ends. In germline, CDR1 is SGHTA, CDR2 FQGNSA. The CDR3 spans 15 residues. The chain's CDR3 is CASSPSIAVQETQYF. CDR3 nucleotide sequence: TGTGCCAGCAGCCCTTCGATAGCGGTTCAAGAGACCCAGTACTTC. Based on the CDR3 plus reference TRBV7-2 and TRBJ2-5, the full variable domain is GAGVSQSPSNKVTEKGKDVELRCDPISGHTALYWYRQSLGQGLEFLIYFQGNSAPDKSGLPSDRFSAERTGGSVSTLTIQRTQQEDSAVYLCASSPSIAVQETQYFGPGTRLLVL.

The chain carries TRBV12-3 or TRBV12-4 and TRBJ1-1; D remains unclear. The CDR3 covers 12 residues. Trimming pared 4 bases from V and 11 bases from J, leaving 14 bases between. The CDR3 region has the DNA TGTGCCAGCAGTTCTCGGGCAGTAGGCGCTTTCTTT. Translation: CASSSRAVGAFF.

The chain carries TRBV7-8 and TRBJ2-5, with 9 bases aligning to TRBD2. There are 16 residues in the CDR3. Germline V lookup: CDR1 SGHVS, CDR2 FQNEAQ. Losses at the gene ends were 1 base for V and 4 bases for J; bases not matched to a gene: 7. The CDR3 protein is CASSLVASGTRETQYF. The CDR3 DNA reads TGTGCCAGCAGCTTAGTGGCTAGCGGGACGAGAGAGACCCAGTACTTC. The full variable domain, its missing parts supplied by reference TRBV7-8 and TRBJ2-5, is GAGVSQSPRYKVAKRGQDVALRCDPISGHVSLFWYQQALGQGPEFLTYFQNEAQLDKSGLPSDRFFAERPEGSVSTLKIQRTQQEDSAVYLCASSLVASGTRETQYFGPGTRLLVL.

The genes are TRBV28 and TRBJ2-5; D is unclear. The CDR3 is 12 amino acids. Germline V gene lookup returns CDR1 MDHEN and CDR2 SYDVKM. V was shortened by 0 bases and J by 5 bases, with 4 bases between the two germline ends. CDR3: CASSLWGETQYF. DNA of the CDR3: TGTGCCAGCAGTTTATGGGGGGAGACCCAGTACTTC.

This clonotype was counted only a few times. This chain links TRBV20-1 with TRBJ2-5; D not resolved. CDR3 length: 13 residues. The germline V gene has CDR1 DFQATT and CDR2 SNEGSKA (reference sequence). V lost 4 bases to trimming and J lost 2 bases, with 11 bases between them. This CDR3 reads CSATVVRQETQYF. DNA of the CDR3: TGCAGTGCTACCGTCGTAAGACAAGAGACCCAGTACTTC.

Worth noting for this clonotype: At one of its ends the junction is not consistent with the germline gene, which may arise from a read error. The chain links TRBV28 to TRBJ1-6; 9 nucleotides agree with TRBD1. CDR1 is MDHEN and CDR2 is SYDVKM in the germline V gene. The CDR3 extends over 14 amino acids. CDR3 sequence reads: CASSGDRETSPPHF. As DNA, the CDR3 is TGTGCCAGCAGTGGGGACAGGGAGACTTCACCCCCCCACTTT.

The chain has TRBV20-1 and TRBJ2-7; D gene uncertain. Per germline, CDR1 DFQATT and CDR2 SNEGSKA (reference sequence). Trimming left V 2 bases short and J 5 bases short, with 13 bases between. The CDR3 sequence is 13 residues long. Here the CDR3 reads CSARTGSLDEQYF. CDR3 DNA: TGCAGTGCTAGAACTGGTTCCCTCGACGAGCAGTACTTC.

As to this clonotype: The junction departs from germline at one end; a sequencing error may be responsible. DNA for the CDR3: TGCAGTGCTAGTTCATCTAGCGGGAGGGTTTACAATGAGCGGTTCTTC. Its protein product is CSASSSSGRVYNERFF. The rearrangement uses TRBV20-1 and TRBJ2-1; 12 nucleotides line up with TRBD2. This CDR3 has 16 amino acids. Germline V gives CDR1 DFQATT, CDR2 SNEGSKA (reference sequence).

The J gene is TRBJ2-1, the V gene TRBV15; 7 bases match TRBD2. The trim removed 0 bases at V and 8 bases at J, leaving 10 bases unmatched. Germline V gene lookup returns CDR1 LNHNV and CDR2 YYDKDF (reference sequence). This CDR3 region has 16 residues. The CDR3, as DNA: TGTGCCACCAGCAGAGATAAGGGAGCGGGAAGCGATGAGCAGTTCTTC. Its protein is CATSRDKGAGSDEQFF.

This chain links TRBV12-3 or TRBV12-4 with TRBJ2-1; 7 bases map to TRBD2. The CDR3 consists of 14 residues. V shed 3 bases and J 8 bases; nucleotides not matched to a gene: 7. CDR3 in DNA: TGTGCCAGCAGTTTGGGACTACCAAGAGATGAGCAGTTCTTC. Translated: CASSLGLPRDEQFF.

V and J are TRBV29-1 and TRBJ1-1; possibly TRBD1 for D (6 bases). The CDR3 covers 14 residues. From germline, CDR1 is SQVTM and CDR2 ANQGSEA. V dropped 6 bases and J dropped 0 bases, with 14 bases sitting between them. The CDR3 is CSVSSGEMNTEAFF. The DNA of the CDR3 is TGCAGCGTCTCCTCAGGGGAGATGAACACTGAAGCTTTCTTT.

The V and J genes are TRBV15 and TRBJ2-5; D remains unclear. The CDR3 spans 14 residues. V was pared by 2 bases and J by 2 bases, with 9 bases between. Germline lookup yields CDR1 LNHNV and CDR2 YYDKDF (reference sequence). CDR3 sequence reads: CATSRQVEQETQYF. The CDR3 region has the DNA TGTGCCACCAGCAGACAGGTGGAGCAAGAGACCCAGTACTTC. Looking up the rest from reference TRBV15 and TRBJ2-5 gives the full variable domain: DAMVIQNPRYQVTQFGKPVTLSCSQTLNHNVMYWYQQKSSQAPKLLFHYYDKDFNNEADTPDNFQSRRPNTSFCFLDIRSPGLGDTAMYLCATSRQVEQETQYFGPGTRLLVL.

This clonotype was seen a handful of times. The rearrangement uses TRBV5-1 and TRBJ2-3; D is unresolved. From germline, CDR1 is SGHRS and CDR2 YFSETQ. V was cut by 4 bases and J by 0 bases, with 9 bases left in between. The CDR3 contains 14 residues. This chain's CDR3 is CASSRQSSTDTQYF. The CDR3 coding sequence is TGCGCCAGCAGCAGGCAGTCGAGCACAGATACGCAGTATTTT.

This sequence joins TRBV28 and TRBJ2-5; no definite D call. This CDR3 contains 14 residues. CDR1 and CDR2 from the germline V gene are MDHEN and SYDVKM. Trimming cost V 3 bases and J 2 bases, with 10 bases left between them. The CDR3 here is CASSLRLPQETQYF. DNA for the CDR3: TGTGCCAGCAGTTTGAGGCTTCCACAAGAGACCCAGTACTTC.

V and J are TRBV6-1 and TRBJ1-2; tentative D call: TRBD1 (6 bases). This CDR3 is built from 13 residues. CDR1 and CDR2 (germline): MNHNS, SASEGT. The ends were cut back, 7 bases at V and 7 bases at J, with 16 bases in the middle. The chain's CDR3 is CASIERGGAGYTF. In DNA form, the CDR3 reads TGTGCCAGCATCGAAAGGGGGGGTGCTGGCTACACCTTC.

This sequence joins TRBV29-1 and TRBJ1-4; possible D gene TRBD1, 5 bases. Germline V lookup: CDR1 SQVTM, CDR2 ANQGSEA. The CDR3 extends over 11 amino acids. Trimming cost V 8 bases and J 11 bases, with 15 bases left between them. CDR3 DNA: TGCAGCACATTTGGGGGGGGGAAACTGTTTTTT. Translation gives CSTFGGGKLFF. Full variable domain (missing parts from reference TRBV29-1 and TRBJ1-4): SAVISQKPSRDICQRGTSLTIQCQVDSQVTMMFWYRQQPGQSLTLIATANQGSEATYESGFVIDKFPISRPNLTFSTLTVSNMSPEDSSIYLCSTFGGGKLFFGSGTQLSVL.